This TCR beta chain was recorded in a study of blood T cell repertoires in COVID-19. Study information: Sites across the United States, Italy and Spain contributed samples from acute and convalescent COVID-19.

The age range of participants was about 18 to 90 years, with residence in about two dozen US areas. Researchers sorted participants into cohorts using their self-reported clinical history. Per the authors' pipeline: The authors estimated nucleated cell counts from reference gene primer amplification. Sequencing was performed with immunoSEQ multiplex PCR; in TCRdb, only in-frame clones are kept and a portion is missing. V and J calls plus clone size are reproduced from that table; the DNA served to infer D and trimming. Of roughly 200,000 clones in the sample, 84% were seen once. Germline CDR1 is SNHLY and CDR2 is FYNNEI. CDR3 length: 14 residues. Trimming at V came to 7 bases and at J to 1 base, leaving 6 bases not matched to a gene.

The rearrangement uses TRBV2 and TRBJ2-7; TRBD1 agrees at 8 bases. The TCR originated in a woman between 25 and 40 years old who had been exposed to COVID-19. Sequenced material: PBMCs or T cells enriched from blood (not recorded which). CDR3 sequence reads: CASTIDRGSYEQYF. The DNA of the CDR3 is TGTGCCAGCACGATAGACAGGGGATCCTACGAGCAGTACTTC.